These T cell receptor beta chains were read from a single sample in a study of control samples from healthy donors and cancer patients. Only in-frame clones appear in the TCRdb table, and some are missing; sequencing was by immunoSEQ multiplex PCR. The table lists over 20,000 clones, 82% of them singletons. Sequencing was done on a sample of PBMCs. All receptors derive from a man between 60 and 75 years old with colorectal cancer. CDR3s include the opening cysteine and the closing phenylalanine or tryptophan. A D gene is named only where the DNA matches it firmly. Clone size, where shown, is once, few, many, or a class for clones that have expanded.

clone size,J gene,V gene,D gene,CDR3 protein,CDR3 DNA
NA,TRBJ1-5,TRBV3-1/TRBV3-2,NA,CASSLGQLNQPQHF,TGTGCCAGCAGCCTAGGACAGTTGAATCAGCCCCAGCATTTT
NA,TRBJ1-1,TRBV18,NA,CASSPLTAMNTEAFF,TGTGCCAGCTCACCACTCACGGCCATGAACACTGAAGCTTTCTTT
medium-sized,TRBJ1-6,TRBV5-1,NA,CASSFNKSSYNSPLHF,TGCGCCAGCAGCTTTAATAAGAGCTCCTATAATTCACCCCTCCACTTT
NA,TRBJ2-2,TRBV14,NA,CASSQDTRNTGELFF,TGTGCCAGCAGCCAAGATACAAGAAACACCGGGGAGCTGTTTTTT
NA,TRBJ2-3,TRBV5-4,NA,CASSLGALAIDTQYF,TGTGCCAGCAGCCTTGGTGCGCTAGCGATAGATACGCAGTATTTT
NA,TRBJ2-2,TRBV5-8,NA,CASSFDGVMLSANTGELFF,TGTGCCAGCAGCTTCGACGGTGTAATGCTAAGCGCGAACACCGGGGAGCTGTTTTTT
NA,TRBJ2-2,TRBV10-1,NA,CASPGTQNTGELFF,TGCGCCAGCCCCGGGACACAGAACACCGGGGAGCTGTTTTTT
NA,TRBJ2-1,TRBV4-1,NA,CASSGDPWRDEQFF,TGCGCCAGCAGTGGGGACCCCTGGAGGGACGAGCAGTTCTTC
few,TRBJ1-1,TRBV27,NA,CASSLGPRGNTEAFF,TGTGCCAGCAGTTTAGGCCCCCGGGGGAACACTGAAGCTTTCTTT
once,TRBJ1-5,TRBV2,NA,CASSEGQGRRSNQPQHF,TGTGCCAGCAGTGAGGGGCAGGGGCGACGGAGCAATCAGCCCCAGCATTTT
NA,TRBJ1-5,TRBV27,NA,CASSLVQTIQPQHF,TGTGCCAGCAGTTTAGTACAGACAATTCAGCCCCAGCATTTT
NA,TRBJ1-2,TRBV6-5,NA,CADPSEGYGYTF,TGTGCCGACCCCTCAGAAGGCTATGGCTACACCTTC
NA,TRBJ2-5,TRBV9,NA,CASTPGGQETQYF,TGTGCCAGCACTCCCGGCGGACAAGAGACCCAGTACTTC
NA,TRBJ2-5,TRBV6-6,TRBD2,CASTISGGPETQYF,TGTGCCAGCACTATATCGGGGGGGCCAGAGACCCAGTACTTC
NA,TRBJ1-1,TRBV2,NA,CASIYGENTEAFF,TGTGCCAGCATTTATGGGGAAAACACTGAAGCTTTCTTT
NA,TRBJ1-2,TRBV11-2,TRBD1,CASSLRQGEDGYTF,TGTGCCAGCAGCCTTCGACAGGGGGAGGATGGCTACACCTTC
NA,TRBJ2-4,TRBV18,NA,CASSRQAPLAKNIQYF,TGTGCCAGCTCAAGACAGGCACCTTTAGCCAAAAACATTCAGTACTTC
NA,TRBJ1-6,TRBV5-4,TRBD1,CASSPGTVNSPLHF,TGTGCCAGCAGCCCCGGGACAGTTAATTCACCCCTCCACTTT
few,TRBJ2-7,TRBV6-5,TRBD2,CASTPSGGLHYEQYF,TGTGCCAGCACCCCTAGCGGGGGGCTCCACTACGAGCAGTACTTC
NA,TRBJ2-2,TRBV5-6,TRBD1,CASSPRQGANTGELFF,TGTGCCAGCAGCCCCCGACAGGGGGCGAACACCGGGGAGCTGTTTTTT
NA,TRBJ1-2,TRBV15,NA,CATSRDLQGFGGYTF,TGTGCCACCAGCAGAGATCTGCAGGGCTTCGGCGGCTACACCTTC
NA,TRBJ2-7,TRBV9,TRBD2,CASSGIAGPSYEQYF,TGTGCCAGCAGCGGGATAGCGGGACCTTCCTACGAGCAGTACTTC
NA,TRBJ2-3,TRBV24-1,NA,CATSDQRDFTDTQYF,TGTGCCACCAGTGATCAGAGGGACTTCACAGATACGCAGTATTTT
NA,TRBJ1-1,TRBV6-5,NA,CASSFRTANTEAFF,TGTGCCAGCAGTTTTCGGACAGCCAACACTGAAGCTTTCTTT
NA,TRBJ2-3,TRBV6-1,TRBD2,CASSEGTLAGGRDTQYF,TGTGCCAGCAGTGAAGGGACCTTAGCGGGGGGGCGGGATACGCAGTATTTT
NA,TRBJ2-3,TRBV10-1,NA,CASSRDLTDTQYF,TGCGCCAGCAGTCGGGATCTCACAGATACGCAGTATTTT
NA,TRBJ1-1,TRBV6-5,NA,CASSYSEIRRTEAFF,TGTGCCAGCAGTTACTCGGAGATAAGGAGAACTGAAGCTTTCTTT
NA,TRBJ2-5,TRBV6-2/TRBV6-3,TRBD2,CASSYSRLAEETQYF,TGTGCCAGCAGTTACTCGAGACTAGCGGAAGAGACCCAGTACTTC
NA,TRBJ2-5,TRBV30,TRBD2,CAWSLGLAEETQYF,TGTGCCTGGAGTTTAGGACTAGCGGAAGAGACCCAGTACTTC
NA,TRBJ1-2,TRBV2,TRBD1,CASRRTGENGYTF,TGTGCCAGCAGGAGGACAGGGGAGAATGGCTACACCTTC
NA,TRBJ2-6,TRBV6-5,NA,CASSYTDSAGANVLTF,TGTGCCAGCAGTTACACGGATAGCGCTGGGGCCAACGTCCTGACTTTC
once,TRBJ1-1,TRBV4-1,NA,CASSQMRGTEAFF,TGCGCCAGCAGCCAAATGCGGGGCACTGAAGCTTTCTTT
NA,TRBJ1-2,TRBV18,NA,CASSPIRNRDAYGYTF,TGTGCCAGCTCACCCATTCGTAACAGGGATGCTTATGGCTACACCTTC
NA,TRBJ2-3,TRBV19,NA,CASSSSAITDTQYF,TGTGCCAGTAGCTCCTCCGCGATCACAGATACGCAGTATTTT
NA,TRBJ1-2,TRBV19,TRBD1,CASSNVWDRGPFYGYTF,TGTGCCAGTAGTAATGTTTGGGACAGGGGACCGTTCTATGGCTACACCTTC
NA,TRBJ1-2,TRBV6-5,TRBD1,CASSLATGLSYGYTF,TGTGCCAGCAGTTTGGCGACAGGGCTGAGCTATGGCTACACCTTC
NA,TRBJ1-1,TRBV6-5,NA,CASRQSSDTEAFF,TGTGCCAGCAGGCAAAGTTCCGATACTGAAGCTTTCTTT
NA,TRBJ1-5,TRBV7-2,TRBD1,CASSLVGTESYQPQHF,TGTGCCAGCAGCTTAGTTGGGACAGAAAGTTATCAGCCCCAGCATTTT
once,TRBJ1-1,TRBV6-5,TRBD1,CASSFGTVEWNTEAFF,TGTGCCAGCAGTTTCGGGACAGTTGAATGGAACACTGAAGCTTTCTTT
NA,TRBJ2-3,TRBV7-2,TRBD2,CASSFRASGGSSTDTQYF,TGTGCCAGCAGCTTCAGGGCTAGCGGGGGCTCTAGCACAGATACGCAGTATTTT
NA,TRBJ2-3,TRBV6-5,TRBD1,CASMAGRGRTDTQYF,TGTGCCAGCATGGCTGGAAGGGGGCGGACAGATACGCAGTATTTT